The 18 T cell receptor beta chains below all came from one sample that was sequenced in a study of response to subunit inactivated influenza vaccine. TCRdb re-called the RT-PCR reads with MiXCR, one entry per CDR3 protein. The table shows 600,000 to 850,000 distinct CDR3 sequences, with about 14% occurring only once. Sequencing used PBMCs from blood, obtained approximately 15 days before vaccination. Every receptor here comes from a man aged 45-65 years who received an inactivated influenza vaccine.

This clonotype was observed a handful of times. V is TRBV28 and J is TRBJ2-3; D is unclear. In germline, CDR1 is MDHEN, CDR2 SYDVKM. The CDR3 runs 14 residues. V lost 3 bases to trimming and J lost 2 bases, with 9 bases between them. The CDR3 region is CASSFTENTDTQYF. In nucleotides, the CDR3 is TGTGCCAGCAGTTTCACGGAAAACACAGATACGCAGTATTTT.

The chain uses TRBV15 and TRBJ2-3; D ambiguous. Germline V CDR1 and CDR2: LNHNV, YYDKDF (reference sequence). The CDR3 spans 18 residues. With 0 bases removed from V and 5 bases from J, the gap between germline ends came to 21 bases. CDR3 residues: CATSRDPPGALTGDTQYF. CDR3 coding DNA: TGTGCCACCAGCAGAGATCCGCCTGGAGCGTTGACTGGAGATACGCAGTATTTT.

This clonotype has more than one count but fewer than ten. The chain recombines TRBV6-5 with TRBJ1-5; D unresolved. This CDR3 is 15 amino acids long. V was cut by 2 bases and J by 3 bases, with 11 bases left in between. The germline gives CDR1 MNHEY, CDR2 SVGAGI. The CDR3 nucleotides read TGTGCCAGCAGTTACAGCCGTAGACCCAATCAGCCCCAGCATTTT. This translates into CASSYSRRPNQPQHF.

This clonotype has a handful of counts. The CDR3 loop is CASSTLLGSTDTQYF. In nucleotides, the CDR3 is TGTGCCAGCAGCACGCTCCTCGGGAGCACAGATACGCAGTATTTT. This chain links TRBV5-8 with TRBJ2-3; the D is unclear. The V gene's germline CDR1 is SGHTS and CDR2 YDEGEE. The CDR3 runs 15 residues. V shed 4 bases and J shed 0 bases, with 12 bases lying between them.

V and J are TRBV27 and TRBJ2-2, with TRBD1 matching over 7 bases. The CDR3 is made up of 15 amino acids. The germline gives CDR1 MNHEY, CDR2 SMNVEV (reference sequence). The V and J ends lost 1 base and 6 bases, in that order; junction bases with no gene match: 5. As DNA, the CDR3 is TGTGCCAGCAGTTTATACGACAGGGACGCCGGGGAGCTGTTTTTT. Its translation: CASSLYDRDAGELFF.

The chain links TRBV9 to TRBJ1-1, with TRBD1 as a possible D gene (5 bases). Germline CDR1 is SGDLS and CDR2 is YYNGEE. Trimming removed 5 bases from V and 5 bases from J, with 19 bases in between. The CDR3 totals 15 residues. CDR3 amino acids: CASSGAGSGFTEAFF. CDR3 DNA sequence: TGTGCCAGCAGTGGGGCAGGGTCAGGGTTTACTGAAGCTTTCTTT.

This rearrangement joins TRBV7-2 to TRBJ2-7; 9 bases line up with TRBD2. The ends lost 5 bases at V and 4 bases at J; junction bases unmatched: 15. This CDR3 spans 17 amino acids. Germline V gives CDR1 SGHTA, CDR2 FQGNSA. The CDR3 is CASSPGTSLWGWYEQYF. The CDR3 DNA sequence: TGTGCCAGCAGCCCCGGGACTAGCCTCTGGGGCTGGTACGAGCAGTACTTC.

The sample holds many counts of this clonotype. The chain employs TRBV7-9 and TRBJ2-1; no clear D gene. The CDR3 length is 12 residues. Germline V gives CDR1 SEHNR, CDR2 FQNEAQ (reference sequence). V lost 3 bases and J lost 5, with 5 bases in between. CDR3 protein: CASSLLNNEQFF. CDR3 nucleotides: TGTGCCAGCAGCTTGCTTAACAATGAGCAGTTCTTC.

Many counts were recorded for this clonotype. This sequence joins TRBV5-1 and TRBJ1-3; D gene uncertain. The CDR3 totals 14 residues. Trimming removed 4 bases at V and 1 base at J, with 9 bases between. In germline, CDR1 is SGHRS, CDR2 YFSETQ. CDR3 residues: CASSPDYSGNTIYF. Written as DNA, the CDR3 is TGCGCCAGCAGCCCCGATTATTCTGGAAACACCATATATTTT.

This clonotype was recorded once. A read error may explain this, as a much larger clone is one base away. The chain carries TRBV3-1 and TRBJ2-3; the D gene is possibly TRBD2 (7 bases). The germline V gene has CDR1 LGHDT and CDR2 YNNKEL (reference sequence). CDR3 size: 14 residues. CDR3 sequence: CAGSPLRGGGTQYF. CDR3 nucleotides: TGTGCCGGCAGCCCGCTGAGGGGGGGCGGTACGCAGTATTTT.

This clonotype was recorded a few times. The J gene is TRBJ2-3, the V gene TRBV7-8; 8 bases fit TRBD1. CDR1 and CDR2 (germline): SGHVS, FQNEAQ. V lost 0 bases to trimming and J lost 5 bases; unmatched junction nucleotides: 10. This CDR3 has 17 residues. In DNA, the CDR3 is TGTGCCAGCAGCTTAGCGTGGGGTAGACAGGGGAAAGATACGCAGTATTTT. This encodes CASSLAWGRQGKDTQYF.

The chain carries TRBV29-1 and TRBJ2-3; 8 bases fit TRBD2. Trimming removed 8 bases from V and 4 bases from J; junction bases left unmatched: 11. Germline assignment: CDR1 SQVTM and CDR2 ANQGSEA. CDR3 size: 14 residues. The CDR3 region has the DNA TGCAGCTCCCTCGGGACTAGAGGATCAGATACGCAGTATTTT. Translating it yields CSSLGTRGSDTQYF.

This clonotype was detected ten times or more. This chain uses TRBV11-2 with TRBJ2-1, with 11 bases that match TRBD2. Germline assignment: CDR1 SGHAT and CDR2 FQNNGV. The length of the CDR3 is 16 residues. With V trimmed by 1 base and J by 4 bases, 3 bases remained unmatched. This CDR3 is CASSLVSGRVYNEQFF. CDR3 DNA: TGTGCCAGCAGCTTAGTTAGCGGGAGGGTTTACAATGAGCAGTTCTTC.

The rearrangement joins TRBV12-3 or TRBV12-4 to TRBJ2-1; D perhaps matches TRBD1 (6 bases). The CDR3 spans 13 residues. V shed 2 bases and J shed 9 bases, with 11 bases lying between them. CDR3: CASSLSSDSEQFF. In DNA form, the CDR3 reads TGTGCCAGCAGTTTAAGTTCGGACAGTGAGCAGTTCTTC.

This clonotype was seen at least ten times. The chain uses TRBV20-1 and TRBJ2-1; D tentatively fits TRBD1 or TRBD2 (7 bases each). Germline V gives CDR1 DFQATT, CDR2 SNEGSKA (reference sequence). The germline V and J ends were trimmed by 1 base and 7 bases, with 11 bases remaining between them. The CDR3 has 13 amino acids. This chain's CDR3 is CSARGQGGNEQFF. In nucleotides, the CDR3 is TGCAGTGCTAGAGGTCAGGGGGGGAATGAGCAGTTCTTC.

The J gene is TRBJ1-4, the V gene TRBV7-9; D unresolved. This CDR3 has 12 residues. Trimming removed 6 bases at V and 4 bases at J, with 6 bases between. The germline V gene encodes CDR1 SEHNR and CDR2 FQNEAQ (reference sequence). Here the CDR3 reads CASRRSNEKLFF. The CDR3 region has the DNA TGTGCCAGCAGGCGAAGTAATGAAAAACTGTTTTTT.

In its sample, this clonotype was seen a few times. The chain has TRBV10-3 and TRBJ1-1; no clear D. Germline loops: CDR1 ENHRY, CDR2 SYGVKD. This CDR3 has 13 amino acids. Trimming pared 3 bases from V and 1 base from J, leaving 6 bases between. The DNA of the CDR3 is TGTGCCATCAGTGATCCGAAGAACACTGAAGCTTTCTTT. Its translation is CAISDPKNTEAFF.

This clonotype was recorded a few times. The chain uses TRBV5-4 and TRBJ2-2; maybe TRBD1 (5 bases). Germline V CDR1 and CDR2: SGHNT, YYREEE (reference sequence). Deletions cut 0 bases from V and 3 bases from J, with 12 bases between. This CDR3 is 16 amino acids long. CDR3 coding DNA: TGTGCCAGCAGCTTGGAAGGGGCGAAGTACACCGGGGAGCTGTTTTTT. It specifies CASSLEGAKYTGELFF.